This TCR beta chain comes out of a study of cytomegalovirus exposure and HLA in healthy donors (dated by TCRdb to 2017 to 2019). At the level of the whole study: An earlier analysis of 587 of the donors reported about 280 Gb of sequence data and 95 million to 120 million unique TCR beta sequences obtained from about 179 million T cells. Approximately 300 gigabases of sequencing data and approximately 84 million unique TCR sequences were included in an early release covering several hundred HLA-typed donors. The genetic ancestry cluster associated with self-reported Caucasian donors included about 81% of the approximately 400 genotyped donors. The study aimed to test whether cataloging public T cell receptors could reveal signatures of past pathogen exposure. The study profiled the T cell repertoires of 500 to 800 subjects by immunosequencing and related them to cytomegalovirus serostatus. Besides the first cohort of more than 650 subjects, a separate validation cohort made up of 95 to 150 different subjects was used. To predict cytomegalovirus infection status, the study combined high-throughput TCR immunosequencing, statistical association of individual TCRs with disease status, and machine learning. A later analysis re-analyzed previously published TCR beta repertoires from several hundred donors and added high-resolution HLA genotyping to study TCR occurrence patterns. The later analysis used no new phenotypic data to find candidate immune exposures, relying instead on TCR beta sequences and their occurrence across donors. An earlier analysis of several hundred of the donors applied high-throughput TCR beta sequencing to assess whether each TCR beta V gene segment acted as functional or pseudogenic. Donor age, sex, ethnicity and CMV serostatus were compiled together with the repertoire data. A later genetic analysis took genome-wide SNP genotypes for about three fifths of the roughly 700 donors and used that subset as a discovery cohort. All discovery cohort repertoires had been generated on a single sequencing platform. HLA typing covered class I and class II loci at four-digit resolution. Typing coverage differed by locus: A, B, C, DRB1 and DQB1 were typed in about 629-630 donors, DQA1 in 522, DPA1 in around 580, and DPB1 in just under 490. Five DR-DQ haplotypes were treated as single units for association and clustering because of strong linkage in the cohort. Across around 400 genotyped donors of the cohort, an average of approximately 240,000 unique TCR beta nucleotide sequences per donor were sequenced, and 15% to 20% of those sequences were non-productive.

Turning to this clone: The antigen this receptor binds is unknown. Nothing much larger sits one base from this clone, and base qualities are not available.

The cohort consisted of hundreds of healthy bone marrow donors. Cohort members were all nominally healthy when sampled, although unrecorded immune exposures were likely present. The donor was CMV seropositive and was included in the group of 250 to 350 seropositive cohort members. A peripheral blood sample was provided by each donor, and peripheral blood mononuclear cells were used for TCR beta sequencing. The Qiagen DNeasy Blood Extraction Kit was used to extract genomic DNA from the blood cell samples. Results and caveats for the whole study, not just this receptor: Because counts were too low, seventeen rarely observed V segments, including chromosome 9 orphons, were left out of the earlier analysis of 500 to 750 of the donors. It was suggested by the authors that the approach could potentially be generalized to other disease states and immunological phenotypes. In the study, about 150 TCR beta chains were listed as associated with cytomegalovirus. Correlated functional status among segregating V segments might be attributable to linkage disequilibrium, but an unknown experimental factor could not be ruled out. Roughly uniform sequencing depth across donors was assumed in presence/absence analyses, although this assumption may not hold. The sequencing pipeline was judged likely to have produced a cluster of highly shared sequence variants as a technical artifact. A later analysis found that HLA-associated TCR beta chains were more clonally expanded and had lower generation probabilities than equally common non-associated chains. According to a later genetic analysis, donors in an Asian-associated ancestry cluster had fewer N-insertions in productive TCRs than the approximately 630-donor mean. This cohort had only TCR beta chains sequenced, and the lack of alpha or paired-chain data limited which features could be detected. A further reported finding was that TCR beta sequences accurately predicted the HLA-A and HLA-B alleles for most subjects in the first cohort. Immune exposure information for the cohort was limited to CMV serostatus. Most CMV-associated TCR beta chains appeared to be HLA-restricted in a later analysis, and the HLA associations seemed to be driven largely by CMV exposure. Some IMGT-functional V segments, including TRBV6-2 and TRBV6-3, could not be distinguished by the 87-base-pair reads and were therefore excluded. V-gene and J-gene trimming of TCR beta chains was associated with a missense DCLRE1C variant in a later genetic analysis, and the association was replicated in an independent cohort. The classifier was reported to diagnose cytomegalovirus status with high specificity and sensitivity in both the original and validation cohorts. At a false discovery rate of 0.05, a later analysis linked 15,000 to 20,000 TCR beta sequences to specific HLA alleles. A later analysis reported that several top co-occurrence clusters appeared linked to parvovirus B19, influenza, CMV and Epstein-Barr virus. A later analysis found that TCR association rates varied across HLA loci, with DRB1 alleles showing the most associated TCRs and HLA-C alleles the fewest. In an earlier analysis of around 500 of the donors, most TCR beta V segments appeared in productive rearrangements about 90% or about 30% of the time, broadly matching IMGT annotations. When HLA alleles, especially DR and DQ, strongly co-occurred, TCR associations were difficult to assign to individual alleles. While some public TCRs were present in many individuals, most TCR sequences turned up only very rarely across donors. In vitro tests confirmed that a few of the cytomegalovirus-associated TCR beta chains recognize cytomegalovirus antigens. HLA typing was unavailable for some donors at each locus, so association tests used only the typed subset.

The library was prepared using the immunoSEQ multiplex PCR assay. For the multiplex PCR, a mixture combining 60 forward primers for TCR Vbeta segments and 13 reverse primers for TCR Jbeta segments was used. A multiplex PCR assay on genomic DNA amplified the CDR3 region of rearranged TCR beta genes. The Illumina HiSeq System was used to sequence the amplified TCR beta libraries as 87-base-pair reads. The study's own analysis went as follows. A later analysis counted 75 million to 100 million unique TCR beta chains across the roughly 700 repertoires, and some 12 million of these chains were shared by at least two donors. A nearest-neighbor algorithm error-corrected the raw reads and collapsed the reads into unique sequences, merging closely related sequences to remove PCR and sequencing errors. Alignment of CDR3 sequences to IMGT reference sequences was used to assign V, D and J gene segments. For a sequence to be retained, a match of at least six nucleotides was required to both a V gene segment and a J gene segment. A rearrangement counted as productive if the CDR3 had no stop codons and remained in frame with V and J, and every other rearrangement counted as non-productive. Following IMGT convention, CDR3 was defined as the stretch from the second conserved V-encoded cysteine to the conserved J-encoded phenylalanine. Sequences without an unambiguous match to a single V gene segment were excluded from the earlier analysis of a few hundred of the donors. An earlier analysis of a few hundred of the donors classified V segments as functional when productive rearrangements were above 56.7% and as segregating when the standard deviation between donors was above 5%. A statistical classification framework was built for diagnosing cytomegalovirus status from the catalog of TCR beta chain sequences. In a later analysis, V and J genes were assigned by comparing TCR nucleotide sequences against IMGT/GENE-DB human TR gene sequences. The TCRdist pipeline was used in a later analysis to assign CDR3 sequences and most-parsimonious VDJ recombination scenarios. A later analysis defined each TCR beta chain by its CDR3 amino acid sequence plus V-gene family, and excluded reads lacking a unique V-gene family. To address suspected cross-contamination and a sequencing artifact, a later analysis removed a few hundred highly shared, low-generation-probability nucleotide sequences. For each public chain, a later analysis derived a clonal expansion index from normalized ranks of inferred template counts within each repertoire. Generation probabilities in a later analysis came from a VDJ recombination model fitted to out-of-frame rearrangements, and those results were checked against IGoR. A later analysis scored TCR-TCR, TCR-HLA and TCR-CMV co-occurrence with hypergeometric tests, applying a repertoire-size bias correction to TCR pairs. A later analysis estimated false discovery rates by permuting HLA or CMV assignments 20 times. In a later analysis, co-occurring TCRs were grouped with DBSCAN, and TCRdist sequence similarity was added when clustering was performed within HLA-allele-positive subsets. For co-occurrence clustering, repertoires with fewer than 30,000 or more than 120,000 public chains were excluded, along with about five repertoires with anomalous nucleotide sharing. Here the immuneACCESS table is served through TCRdb, limited to in-frame sequences with V and J called. Missing clones are a known gap in these copies; in checked studies unresolved V genes cover under half, and the rest lacks a known reason. V, J and clone size are taken as reported in that table, and D and trimming were inferred from the DNA itself. For this sample the table gives around 120,000 clones, of which around two thirds were detected only once. The top ten clones comprise just under 8.5% of the sample.

V was cut back by 6 bases and J by 8 bases, leaving a gap of 13 bases between them. The CDR3 has 12 amino acids, counting the end cysteine and phenylalanine. Of the read, only the CDR3 DNA is kept; its 36 bases are in frame from base 1. Based on the germline V gene (reference sequence), the CDR1 and CDR2 sequences are LNHDA and SQIVND. Specimen: PBMCs. This TCR was recovered from a woman in her thirties or forties in good health and CMV-seropositive. The chain is made from TRBV19 and TRBJ1-2; the D gene cannot be resolved reliably. The DNA is as follows: TGTGCCAGTAGCCACCGGGATGGAGGCTACACCTTC. This sequence encodes CASSHRDGGYTF.